This TCR beta chain was profiled in a study of T cell responses to AZD1222 COVID-19 vaccine. About this clone itself: As yet, its antigen is unknown.

Whole-study results and caveats: It was only a handful of AZD1222 recipients who were seropositive at baseline. Close to half of spike-specific TCRs reportedly recognize unmutated variant regions. After two AZD1222 doses, spike-specific TCR breadth and depth rose versus day 0.

Sequencing used immunoSEQ multiplex PCR; TCRdb keeps in-frame clones, though not all of them. Among some 120,000 clones listed, roughly 93% were seen once. The CDR3 spans 15 residues. V was clipped by 0 bases and J by 4 bases, with 14 bases between them. Looked up from germline, CDR1 is SGHRS and CDR2 is YFSETQ. J is TRBJ2-7 and V is TRBV5-1; D not resolved. This specimen consisted of peripheral blood, obtained on day 0 of AZD1222 vaccination. The TCR sequence derives from an adult in good health. CDR3 in amino acids: CASSLVSGGSYEQYF. The CDR3 DNA sequence: TGCGCCAGCAGCTTGGTATCGGGCGGATCTTACGAGCAGTACTTC.